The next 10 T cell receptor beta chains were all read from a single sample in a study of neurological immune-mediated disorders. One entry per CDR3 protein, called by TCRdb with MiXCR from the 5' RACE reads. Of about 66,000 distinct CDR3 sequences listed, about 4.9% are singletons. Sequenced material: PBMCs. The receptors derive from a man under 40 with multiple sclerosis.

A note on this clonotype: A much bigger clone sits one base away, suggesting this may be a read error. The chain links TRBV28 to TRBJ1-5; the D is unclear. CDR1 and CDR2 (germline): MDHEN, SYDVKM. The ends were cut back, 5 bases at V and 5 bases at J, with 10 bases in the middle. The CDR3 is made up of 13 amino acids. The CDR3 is CASSQKEDQPQHF. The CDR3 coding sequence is TGTGCCAGCAGTCAGAAGGAAGATCAGCCCCAGCATTTT.

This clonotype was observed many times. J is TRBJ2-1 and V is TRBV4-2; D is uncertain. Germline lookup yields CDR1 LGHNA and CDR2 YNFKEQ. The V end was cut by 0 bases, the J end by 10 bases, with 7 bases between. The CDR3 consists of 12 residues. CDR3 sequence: CASSQDWSEQFF. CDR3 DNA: TGTGCCAGCAGCCAAGATTGGTCCGAGCAGTTCTTC.

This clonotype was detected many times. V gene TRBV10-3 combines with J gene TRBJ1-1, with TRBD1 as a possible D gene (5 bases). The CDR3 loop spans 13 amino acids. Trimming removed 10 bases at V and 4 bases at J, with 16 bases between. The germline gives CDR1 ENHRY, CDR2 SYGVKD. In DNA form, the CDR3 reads TGTGCCACCATGACAGCACCGGGCACTGAAGCTTTCTTT. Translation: CATMTAPGTEAFF.

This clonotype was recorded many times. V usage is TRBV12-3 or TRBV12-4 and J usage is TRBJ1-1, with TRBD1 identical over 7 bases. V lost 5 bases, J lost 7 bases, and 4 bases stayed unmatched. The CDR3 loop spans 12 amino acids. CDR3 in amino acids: CASSRTGVEAFF. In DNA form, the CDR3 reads TGTGCCAGCAGTCGGACAGGAGTTGAAGCTTTCTTT.

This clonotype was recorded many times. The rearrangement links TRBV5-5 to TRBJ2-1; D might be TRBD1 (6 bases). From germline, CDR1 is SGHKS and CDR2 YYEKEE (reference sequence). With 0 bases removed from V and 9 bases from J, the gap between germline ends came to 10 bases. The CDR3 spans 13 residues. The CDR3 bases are TGTGCCAGCAGCTTGGCCAGGGGTGCTGAGCAGTTCTTC. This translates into CASSLARGAEQFF.

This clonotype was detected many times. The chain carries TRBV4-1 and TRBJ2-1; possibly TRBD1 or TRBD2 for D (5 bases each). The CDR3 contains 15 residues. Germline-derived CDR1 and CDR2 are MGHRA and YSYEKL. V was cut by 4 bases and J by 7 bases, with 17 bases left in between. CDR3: CASSRSGTYDNEQFF. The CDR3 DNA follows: TGCGCCAGCAGCCGATCCGGGACGTACGATAATGAGCAGTTCTTC.

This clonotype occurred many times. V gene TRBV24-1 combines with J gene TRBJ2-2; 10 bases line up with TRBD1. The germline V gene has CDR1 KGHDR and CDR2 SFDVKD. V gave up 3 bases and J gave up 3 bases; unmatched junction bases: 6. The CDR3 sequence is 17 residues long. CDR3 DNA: TGTGCCACCAGTGATCCGCGGGACAGGGGCGACACCGGGGAGCTGTTTTTT. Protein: CATSDPRDRGDTGELFF.

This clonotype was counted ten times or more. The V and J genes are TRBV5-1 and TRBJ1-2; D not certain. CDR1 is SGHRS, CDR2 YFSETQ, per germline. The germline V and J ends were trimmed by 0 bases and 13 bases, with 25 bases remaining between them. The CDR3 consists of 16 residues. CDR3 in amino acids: CASSLEEVPSLIPLTF. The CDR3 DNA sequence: TGCGCCAGCAGCTTGGAAGAGGTCCCCTCCTTAATCCCTCTCACCTTC.

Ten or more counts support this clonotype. DNA for the CDR3: TGTGCCAGCAGTGATGCAGGGGTCTATGGCTACACCTTC. Translating it yields CASSDAGVYGYTF. The chain links TRBV12-3 or TRBV12-4 to TRBJ1-2; possible D gene TRBD1, 6 bases. CDR3 length: 13 amino acids. Deletions cut 5 bases from V and 4 bases from J, with 11 bases between.

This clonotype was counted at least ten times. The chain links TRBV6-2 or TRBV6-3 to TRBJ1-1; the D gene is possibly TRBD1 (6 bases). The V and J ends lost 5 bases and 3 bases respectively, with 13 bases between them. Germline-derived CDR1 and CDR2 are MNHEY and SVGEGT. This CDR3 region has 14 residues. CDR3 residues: CASSHGGRDTEAFF. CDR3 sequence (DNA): TGTGCCAGCAGTCACGGGGGCCGGGACACTGAAGCTTTCTTT.